These 26 T cell receptor beta chains came from one sample sequenced in a study of blood T cell repertoires in COVID-19. Measured with immunoSEQ multiplex PCR; TCRdb has only the in-frame clones, and not every one. The data contain under 350,000 clones, 85% to 90% of them singletons. Sequencing was carried out using peripheral blood. These receptors all stem from a man aged 40-49 years with acute or convalescent COVID-19.

The gene calls are TRBV12-5 and TRBJ2-3; D remains ambiguous. Germline V CDR1 and CDR2: LGHNT, FRNRAP. Trimming stripped 3 bases from V and 8 bases from J, with 9 bases between. The CDR3 consists of 12 residues. CDR3 nucleotide sequence: TGTGCTAGTGGTTTTCCTGTCCGTACGCAGTATTTT. Protein product: CASGFPVRTQYF. Complete variable domain (other parts from reference TRBV12-5 and TRBJ2-3): DARVTQTPRHKVTEMGQEVTMRCQPILGHNTVFWYRQTMMQGLELLAYFRNRAPLDDSGMPKDRFSAEMPDATLATLKIQPSEPRDSAVYFCASGFPVRTQYFGPGTRLTVL.

This rearrangement joins TRBV25-1 to TRBJ2-7; tentative D call: TRBD2 (5 bases). Germline CDR1 reads MGHDK; CDR2 reads SYGVNS. There are 12 residues in the CDR3. The V and J ends lost 4 bases and 4 bases respectively, with 8 bases between them. CDR3 coding DNA: TGTGCCAGCAGTGGTCGAGGGTACGAGCAGTACTTC. This encodes CASSGRGYEQYF.

The CDR3 nucleotides read TGTGCCAGCAGGAACCGGGACAGCTCCTACAATGAGCAGTTCTTC. It yields the protein CASRNRDSSYNEQFF. The rearrangement joins TRBV6-5 to TRBJ2-1; TRBD1 matches 7 bases. CDR1 MNHEY and CDR2 SVGAGI come from the germline V gene. This CDR3 spans 15 amino acids. After removal of 6 bases from V and 0 bases from J, the junction contained 5 bases not matched to a gene.

This clone was detected only once. V is TRBV12-5 and J is TRBJ1-5; maybe TRBD1 (5 bases). The CDR3 length is 16 residues. The V and J ends lost 2 bases and 0 bases respectively, with 11 bases between them. Per the germline V gene, CDR1 is LGHNT and CDR2 is FRNRAP. CDR3 sequence (DNA): TGTGCTAGTGGTTTGCTTAGGGGATTTAGCAATCAGCCCCAGCATTTT. Amino acid sequence: CASGLLRGFSNQPQHF.

The chain recombines TRBV9 with TRBJ2-7, with 7 bases that match TRBD2. Germline values: CDR1 SGDLS, CDR2 YYNGEE. V gave up 4 bases and J gave up 0 bases; unmatched junction bases: 10. This CDR3 spans 16 amino acids. Here the CDR3 reads CASSPSTGGTSYEQYF. In nucleotides, the CDR3 is TGTGCCAGCAGCCCCTCTACGGGGGGAACCTCCTACGAGCAGTACTTC.

The chain carries TRBV5-8 and TRBJ2-6; D uncertain. The CDR3 covers 15 residues. The ends were cut back, 4 bases at V and 0 bases at J, with 8 bases in the middle. Germline lookup yields CDR1 SGHTS and CDR2 YDEGEE. CDR3: CASSRRFSGANVLTF. In nucleotides, the CDR3 is TGTGCCAGCAGCCGCAGGTTCTCTGGGGCCAACGTCCTGACTTTC.

This rearrangement joins TRBV11-2 to TRBJ2-3; 9 nucleotides agree with TRBD1. This CDR3 region has 17 residues. Germline V gene data show CDR1 as SGHAT and CDR2 as FQNNGV. V gave up 6 bases and J gave up 2 bases; unmatched junction bases: 12. The CDR3 sequence: CASRTTGTGINTDTQYF. For the CDR3, the DNA is TGTGCCAGCAGGACAACCGGGACAGGGATAAACACAGATACGCAGTATTTT.

The chain combines TRBV9 with TRBJ2-3; 8 bases match TRBD1. This CDR3 has 15 amino acids. The germline V gene encodes CDR1 SGDLS and CDR2 YYNGEE. The ends lost 4 bases at V and 2 bases at J; junction bases unmatched: 6. This chain's CDR3 is CASSPRDRNTDTQYF. The CDR3 DNA reads TGTGCCAGCAGCCCCCGGGACAGGAACACAGATACGCAGTATTTT.

The sample holds a few counts of this clone. The chain employs TRBV30 and TRBJ1-2; TRBD1 aligns across 7 bases. CDR1 and CDR2 (germline): GTSNPN, SVGIG (reference sequence). The junction had 14 bases not matched to a gene; V was cut back by 5 bases and J by 5 bases. The CDR3 is made up of 15 amino acids. The CDR3 here is CAWVPLRGRGYGYTF. The CDR3 nucleotides are TGTGCCTGGGTCCCGCTAAGGGGGCGAGGGTATGGCTACACCTTC.

The V and J genes are TRBV5-1 and TRBJ1-6, with 8 positions matching TRBD1. The CDR3 is 15 residues long. The V gene's germline CDR1 is SGHRS and CDR2 YFSETQ. V gave up 4 bases and J gave up 7 bases; unmatched junction bases: 7. CDR3 sequence (DNA): TGCGCCAGCAGCATTGGACAGGGCCAAAATTCACCCCTCCACTTT. Protein: CASSIGQGQNSPLHF.

This clone was counted once. The rearrangement joins TRBV5-5 to TRBJ2-2; D possibly corresponds to TRBD1 (6 bases). Germline CDR1 is SGHKS and CDR2 is YYEKEE (reference sequence). The CDR3 loop spans 13 amino acids. V lost 2 bases and J lost 10, with 12 bases in between. Written as DNA, the CDR3 is TGTGCCAGCAGCTTCTACAGGGCGGAGGAGCTGTTTTTT. This codes for CASSFYRAEELFF. Combining the CDR3 with reference TRBV5-5 and TRBJ2-2 gives the whole variable domain DAGVTQSPTHLIKTRGQQVTLRCSPISGHKSVSWYQQVLGQGPQFIFQYYEKEERGRGNFPDRFSARQFPNYSSELNVNALLLGDSALYLCASSFYRAEELFFGEGSRLTVL.

This clone was observed a handful of times. This rearrangement joins TRBV5-1 to TRBJ1-4; 9 bases agree with TRBD1. Germline CDR1 and CDR2: SGHRS and YFSETQ. The CDR3 consists of 14 residues. J lost 5 bases, V lost 7 bases, and 6 bases had no gene match. The CDR3 coding sequence is TGCGCCAGCGCTACCGGGACAGGGAATGAAAAACTGTTTTTT. Its translation: CASATGTGNEKLFF. The whole variable domain, remainder taken from reference TRBV5-1 and TRBJ1-4, is KAGVTQTPRYLIKTRGQQVTLSCSPISGHRSVSWYQQTPGQGLQFLFEYFSETQRNKGNFPGRFSGRQFSNSRSEMNVSTLELGDSALYLCASATGTGNEKLFFGSGTQLSVL.

CDR3 nucleotide sequence: TGTGCCAGCAGCAATACATCCGGGACAGGGGGCGCGGGGGTCTATGGCTACACCTTC. It encodes CASSNTSGTGGAGVYGYTF. The chain employs TRBV21-1 and TRBJ1-2; the DNA was not compared with TRBD1, the D call given in the table. TRBV21-1 is noted as a pseudogene. The CDR3 is 19 residues long.

The chain couples TRBV5-1 to TRBJ2-1; 8 bases map to TRBD2. Trimming cost V 3 bases and J 4 bases; bases outside gene matches: 6. The CDR3 contains 15 residues. The germline CDR1 and CDR2 sequences are SGHRS and YFSETQ. CDR3 coding DNA: TGCGCCAGCAGCTGGGGCGGGGGGAAGTACAATGAGCAGTTCTTC. As protein: CASSWGGGKYNEQFF.

The rearrangement joins TRBV5-1 to TRBJ1-1; D call uncertain. Per the germline V gene, CDR1 is SGHRS and CDR2 is YFSETQ. The V and J ends lost 2 bases and 0 bases respectively, with 11 bases between them. The CDR3 contains 15 residues. The CDR3 spells CASSFSLDLNTEAFF. The CDR3 DNA reads as TGCGCCAGCAGCTTCTCCTTGGACTTGAACACTGAAGCTTTCTTT.

The chain combines TRBV27 with TRBJ2-7; 9 bases line up with TRBD2. Per the germline V gene, CDR1 is MNHEY and CDR2 is SMNVEV (reference sequence). This CDR3 spans 16 amino acids. J gave up 4 bases and V 7 bases, and 14 bases lay outside the gene matches. The CDR3 protein is CASISSGRGGSYEQYF. CDR3 DNA sequence: TGTGCCAGCATAAGCTCGGGGCGGGGGGGCTCTTACGAGCAGTACTTC.

This rearrangement joins TRBV20-1 to TRBJ2-3; D is unclear. Germline CDR1 DFQATT, CDR2 SNEGSKA (reference sequence). CDR3 length equals 11 residues. The germline V and J ends were trimmed by 5 bases and 6 bases, with 9 bases remaining between them. The CDR3 reads CSARLLDTQYF. The CDR3 nucleotides read TGCAGTGCTCGACTTCTGGATACGCAGTATTTT.

The J gene is TRBJ2-1, the V gene TRBV30; tentatively, D is TRBD1 (6 bases). The length of the CDR3 is 13 residues. CDR1 is GTSNPN and CDR2 is SVGIG in the germline V gene (reference sequence). V lost 3 bases and J lost 9, with 15 bases in between. In nucleotides, the CDR3 is TGTGCCTGGAGGAGGCCAGGGGTGGGTGAGCAGTTCTTC. It codes for CAWRRPGVGEQFF.

In its sample, this clone was seen once. This chain links TRBV20-1 with TRBJ1-2; D unclear. Germline V lookup: CDR1 DFQATT, CDR2 SNEGSKA (reference sequence). Trimming shortened V by 6 bases and J by 2 bases, and 7 bases separated the two germline ends. The CDR3 spans 11 residues. The CDR3 bases are TGCAGTGCGGCAGTCAACTATGGCTACACCTTC. Amino acids: CSAAVNYGYTF.

This clone was recorded once. The chain links TRBV12-5 to TRBJ1-6; weak D call: TRBD1 (5 bases). The ends were cut back, 5 bases at V and 10 bases at J, with 18 bases in the middle. Germline assignment: CDR1 LGHNT and CDR2 FRNRAP. The CDR3 runs 15 residues. CDR3 nucleotides: TGTGCTAGTGGTACCTGGGACTTCGGGGGATCACCCCTCCACTTT. Translation gives CASGTWDFGGSPLHF.

J is TRBJ2-2 and V is TRBV9; D gene uncertain. V gave up 1 base and J gave up 5 bases, with 3 bases separating them. The CDR3 has 12 amino acids. Germline V gene lookup returns CDR1 SGDLS and CDR2 YYNGEE. The CDR3, as DNA: TGTGCCAGCAGCGTATCGACCGGGGAGCTGTTTTTT. Translating it yields CASSVSTGELFF. The full variable domain, completed using reference TRBV9 and TRBJ2-2, is DSGVTQTPKHLITATGQRVTLRCSPRSGDLSVYWYQQSLDQGLQFLIQYYNGEERAKGNILERFSAQQFPDLHSELNLSSLELGDSALYFCASSVSTGELFFGEGSRLTVL.

The chain has TRBV6-6 and TRBJ1-1; tentatively, D is TRBD1 (6 bases). Trimming took 8 bases from V and 10 from J, leaving 20 bases between them. Looked up from germline, CDR1 is MNHNY and CDR2 is SVGAGI (reference sequence). The CDR3 length is 13 residues. This CDR3 is CASGRGSAEVAFF. Written as DNA, the CDR3 is TGTGCCAGCGGAAGGGGGTCAGCTGAGGTAGCTTTCTTT.

V and J are TRBV5-6 and TRBJ1-2; D unresolved. The V gene's germline CDR1 is SGHDT and CDR2 YYEEEE. Trimming took off 2 bases at V and 4 bases at J, with 15 bases between the two ends. The CDR3 is 15 amino acids. CDR3 residues: CASSFRGANIYGYTF. The DNA for the CDR3 is TGTGCCAGCAGCTTTAGAGGTGCTAACATCTATGGCTACACCTTC.

The chain couples TRBV24-1 to TRBJ1-5; D is unresolved. CDR3 length equals 12 residues. V gave up 4 bases and J gave up 10 bases, with 10 bases separating them. Germline assignment: CDR1 KGHDR and CDR2 SFDVKD. The CDR3 DNA sequence: TGTGCCACCAGTGAGCCAGGACTTCCCCAGCATTTT. This encodes CATSEPGLPQHF.

The chain carries TRBV5-1 and TRBJ2-2; possibly TRBD2 for D (6 bases). The CDR3 contains 14 residues. Germline-derived CDR1 and CDR2 are SGHRS and YFSETQ. V lost 2 bases to trimming and J lost 15 bases, with 20 bases between them. CDR3 residues: CASSFSAGADVLFF. The CDR3 nucleotides are TGCGCCAGCAGCTTTTCAGCGGGCGCTGACGTCTTGTTTTTT.

The V gene is TRBV5-1, the J gene TRBJ2-7; 10 nucleotides agree with TRBD1. This CDR3 region has 15 residues. Germline lookup yields CDR1 SGHRS and CDR2 YFSETQ. The junction had 6 bases not matched to a gene; V was cut back by 4 bases and J by 2 bases. The DNA for the CDR3 is TGCGCCAGCAGCCAAGCCGGGACAGGGGCCTACGAGCAGTACTTC. This codes for CASSQAGTGAYEQYF.